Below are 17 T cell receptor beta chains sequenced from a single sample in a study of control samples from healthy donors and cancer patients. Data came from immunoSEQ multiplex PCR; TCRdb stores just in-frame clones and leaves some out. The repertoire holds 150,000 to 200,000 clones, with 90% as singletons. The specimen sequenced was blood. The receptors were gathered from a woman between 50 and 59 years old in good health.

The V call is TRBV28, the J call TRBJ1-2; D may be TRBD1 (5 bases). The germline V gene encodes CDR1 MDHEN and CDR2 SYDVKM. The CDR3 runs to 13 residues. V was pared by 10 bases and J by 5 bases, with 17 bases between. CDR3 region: CATRSRAEYGYTF. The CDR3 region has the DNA TGTGCCACCCGGTCCAGGGCTGAGTATGGCTACACCTTC.

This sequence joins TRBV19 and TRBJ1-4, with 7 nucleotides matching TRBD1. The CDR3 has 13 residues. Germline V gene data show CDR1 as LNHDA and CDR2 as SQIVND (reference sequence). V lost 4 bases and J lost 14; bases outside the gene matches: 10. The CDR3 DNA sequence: TGTGCCAGTAGTACCGCAGGGGGGTTTAACCTGTTTTTT. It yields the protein CASSTAGGFNLFF.

For the CDR3, the DNA is TGTGCCTGGAGTCCACGGGGGTTTGGACTAGCGAACTCCTACGAGCAGTACTTC. The encoded protein is CAWSPRGFGLANSYEQYF. This sequence joins TRBV30 and TRBJ2-7, with 9 bases lining up with TRBD2. The germline gives CDR1 GTSNPN, CDR2 SVGIG (reference sequence). The V gene end was trimmed by 2 bases and the J gene end by 0 bases; junction bases not matched to a gene: 14. CDR3 size: 18 residues.

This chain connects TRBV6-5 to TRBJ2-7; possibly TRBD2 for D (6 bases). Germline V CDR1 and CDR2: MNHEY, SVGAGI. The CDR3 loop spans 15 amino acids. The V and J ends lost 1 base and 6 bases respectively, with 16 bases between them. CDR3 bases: TGTGCCAGCAGTTACTTTAGTGCGGGGTCCGCCGAGCAGTACTTC. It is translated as CASSYFSAGSAEQYF.

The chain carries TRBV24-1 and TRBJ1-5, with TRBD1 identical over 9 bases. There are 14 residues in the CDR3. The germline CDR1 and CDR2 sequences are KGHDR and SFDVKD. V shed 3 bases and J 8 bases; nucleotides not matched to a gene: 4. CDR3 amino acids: CATSDRQGGEPQHF. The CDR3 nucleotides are TGTGCCACCAGTGATCGACAGGGGGGTGAGCCCCAGCATTTT.

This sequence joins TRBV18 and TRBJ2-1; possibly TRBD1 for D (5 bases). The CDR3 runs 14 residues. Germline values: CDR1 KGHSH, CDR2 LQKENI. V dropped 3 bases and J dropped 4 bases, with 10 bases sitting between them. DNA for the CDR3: TGTGCCAGCTCACCCCTTAGGGGATACAATGAGCAGTTCTTC. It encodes CASSPLRGYNEQFF.

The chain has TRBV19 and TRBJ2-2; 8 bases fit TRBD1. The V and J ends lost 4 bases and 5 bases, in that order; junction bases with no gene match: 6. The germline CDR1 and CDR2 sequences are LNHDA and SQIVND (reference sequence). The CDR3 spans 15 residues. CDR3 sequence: CASSTGTGRTGELFF. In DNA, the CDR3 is TGTGCCAGTAGTACCGGGACAGGTCGGACCGGGGAGCTGTTTTTT. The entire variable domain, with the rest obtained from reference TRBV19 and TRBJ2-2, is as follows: DGGITQSPKYLFRKEGQNVTLSCEQNLNHDAMYWYRQDPGQGLRLIYYSQIVNDFQKGDIAEGYSVSREKKESFPLTVTSAQKNPTAFYLCASSTGTGRTGELFFGEGSRLTVL.

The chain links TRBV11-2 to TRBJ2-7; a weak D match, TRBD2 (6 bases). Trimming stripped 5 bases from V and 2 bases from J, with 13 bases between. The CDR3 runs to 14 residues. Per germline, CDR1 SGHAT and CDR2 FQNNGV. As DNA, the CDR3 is TGTGCCAGCAGCATCCGGGGGACCACCTACGAGCAGTACTTC. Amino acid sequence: CASSIRGTTYEQYF.

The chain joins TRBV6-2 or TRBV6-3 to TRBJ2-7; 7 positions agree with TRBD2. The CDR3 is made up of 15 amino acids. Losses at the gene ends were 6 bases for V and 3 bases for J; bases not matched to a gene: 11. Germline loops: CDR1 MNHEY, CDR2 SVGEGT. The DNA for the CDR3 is TGTGCCAGCAGCGATCCCCGGGGGGAGGGCTACGAGCAGTACTTC. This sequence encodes CASSDPRGEGYEQYF.

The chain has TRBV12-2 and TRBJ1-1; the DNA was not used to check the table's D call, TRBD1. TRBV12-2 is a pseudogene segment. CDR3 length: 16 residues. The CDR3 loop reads CASRFGQGLGNTEAFF. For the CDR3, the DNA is TGTGCAAGTCGCTTCGGACAGGGGCTAGGGAACACTGAAGCTTTCTTT.

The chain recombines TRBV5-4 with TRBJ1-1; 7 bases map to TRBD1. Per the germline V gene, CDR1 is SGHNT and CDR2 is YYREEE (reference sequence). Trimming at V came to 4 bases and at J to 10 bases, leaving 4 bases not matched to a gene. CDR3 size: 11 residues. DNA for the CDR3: TGTGCCAGCAGCGAACAGGGGAGAGCTTTCTTT. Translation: CASSEQGRAFF.

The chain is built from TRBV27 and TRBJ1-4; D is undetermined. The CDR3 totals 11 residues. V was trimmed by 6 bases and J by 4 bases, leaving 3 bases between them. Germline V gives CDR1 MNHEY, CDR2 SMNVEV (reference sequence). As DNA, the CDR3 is TGTGCCAGCAGAAGTAATGAAAAACTGTTTTTT. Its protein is CASRSNEKLFF.

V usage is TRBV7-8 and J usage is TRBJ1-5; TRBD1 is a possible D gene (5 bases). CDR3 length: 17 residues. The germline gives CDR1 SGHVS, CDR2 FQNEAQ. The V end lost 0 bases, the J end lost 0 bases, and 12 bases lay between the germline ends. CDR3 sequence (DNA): TGTGCCAGCAGCTTAGCCCGGGGCCCCTATAGCAATCAGCCCCAGCATTTT. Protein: CASSLARGPYSNQPQHF.

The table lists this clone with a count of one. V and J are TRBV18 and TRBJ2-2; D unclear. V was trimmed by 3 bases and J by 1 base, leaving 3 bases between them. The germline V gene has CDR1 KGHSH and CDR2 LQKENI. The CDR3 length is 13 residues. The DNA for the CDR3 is TGTGCCAGCTCACCCCGGAACACCGGGGAGCTGTTTTTT. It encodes CASSPRNTGELFF.

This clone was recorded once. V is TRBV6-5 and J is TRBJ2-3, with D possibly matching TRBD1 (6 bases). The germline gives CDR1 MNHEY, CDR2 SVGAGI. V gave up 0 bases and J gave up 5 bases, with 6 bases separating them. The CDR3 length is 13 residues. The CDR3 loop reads CASSYSTGDTQYF. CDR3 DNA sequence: TGTGCCAGCAGTTACTCGACAGGAGATACGCAGTATTTT.

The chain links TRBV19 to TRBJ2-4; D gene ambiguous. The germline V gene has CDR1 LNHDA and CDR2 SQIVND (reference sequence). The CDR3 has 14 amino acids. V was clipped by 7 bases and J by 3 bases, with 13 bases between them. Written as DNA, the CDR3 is TGTGCCAGTACCTCATGGTCGAGCAAAAACATTCAGTACTTC. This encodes CASTSWSSKNIQYF.

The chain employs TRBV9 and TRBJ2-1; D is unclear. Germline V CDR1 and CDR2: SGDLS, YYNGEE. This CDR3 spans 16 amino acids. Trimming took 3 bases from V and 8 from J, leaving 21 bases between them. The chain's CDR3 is CASSATGLATGDEQFF. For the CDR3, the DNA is TGTGCCAGCAGCGCCACCGGATTAGCAACCGGCGATGAGCAGTTCTTC.